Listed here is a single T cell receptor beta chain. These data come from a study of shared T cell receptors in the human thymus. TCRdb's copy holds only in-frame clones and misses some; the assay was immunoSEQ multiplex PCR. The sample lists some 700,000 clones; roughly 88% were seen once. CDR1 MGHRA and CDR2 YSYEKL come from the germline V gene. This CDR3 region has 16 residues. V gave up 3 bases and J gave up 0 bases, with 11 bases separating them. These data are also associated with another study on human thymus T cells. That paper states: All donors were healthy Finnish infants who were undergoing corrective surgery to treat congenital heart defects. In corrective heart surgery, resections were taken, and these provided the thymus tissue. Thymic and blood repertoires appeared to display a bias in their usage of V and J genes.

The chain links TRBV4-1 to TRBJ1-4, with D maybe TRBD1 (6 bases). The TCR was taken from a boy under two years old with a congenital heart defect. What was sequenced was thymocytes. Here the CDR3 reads CASSHGDTTTNEKLFF. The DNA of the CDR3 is TGCGCCAGCAGCCATGGGGACACTACAACTAATGAAAAACTGTTTTTT.